The 10 T cell receptor beta chains below come from one sample, sequenced in a study of shared clonotypes between healthy human individuals. Sequenced by immunoSEQ multiplex PCR; TCRdb stores in-frame clones only, minus some. The sample gives some 1.5 million clones, 95% to 99% of which show up once; roughly 0.42% is in the top ten. The specimen sequenced was naive CD4+ T cells sorted from blood. Subset noted: CD45RA+ positively selected. The receptors derive from a young man in good health.

The chain links TRBV7-8 to TRBJ1-5; D is unresolved. This CDR3 has 15 residues. Between the trimmed V and J ends, which lost 11 bases and 0 bases, there was a span of 17 bases. The germline V gene encodes CDR1 SGHVS and CDR2 FQNEAQ. As DNA, the CDR3 is TGTGCCTCCTCCCAAGGTCCCGATAGCAATCAGCCCCAGCATTTT. This sequence encodes CASSQGPDSNQPQHF.

The chain links TRBV4-1 to TRBJ1-4; unclear D gene. The CDR3 runs to 13 residues. V gave up 4 bases and J gave up 4 bases, with 7 bases separating them. The germline V gene has CDR1 MGHRA and CDR2 YSYEKL. The CDR3 DNA is TGCGCCAGCAGCCGGAGTGGTAATGAAAAACTGTTTTTT. Its protein product is CASSRSGNEKLFF.

V and J are TRBV5-1 and TRBJ2-5; D unresolved. CDR3 size: 15 residues. V dropped 0 bases and J dropped 1 base, with 10 bases sitting between them. Germline V gene lookup returns CDR1 SGHRS and CDR2 YFSETQ. The CDR3 bases are TGCGCCAGCAGCTTGGCCGGCAGCGCCCAAGAGACCCAGTACTTC. Its translation is CASSLAGSAQETQYF.

The V and J genes are TRBV9 and TRBJ1-1; D is possibly TRBD1 (5 bases). The CDR3 has 14 amino acids. Trimming cost V 4 bases and J 1 base, with 11 bases left between them. Germline lookup yields CDR1 SGDLS and CDR2 YYNGEE. CDR3: CASSLRGENTEAFF. The DNA of the CDR3 is TGTGCCAGCAGCCTTAGGGGAGAGAACACTGAAGCTTTCTTT.

This chain joins TRBV10-1 and TRBJ2-5; D may be TRBD1 (5 bases). V gave up 8 bases and J gave up 5 bases, with 6 bases separating them. Per germline, CDR1 WNHNN and CDR2 SYGVQD (reference sequence). This CDR3 is 10 amino acids long. Written as DNA, the CDR3 is TGCGCCAGCCCAGGGGAGACCCAGTACTTC. It is translated as CASPGETQYF.

The V gene is TRBV7-2, the J gene TRBJ2-1; unclear D gene. Germline lookup yields CDR1 SGHTA and CDR2 FQGNSA. The ends were cut back, 1 base at V and 3 bases at J, with 13 bases in the middle. CDR3 length equals 16 residues. The CDR3, as DNA: TGTGCCAGCAGCTTAGGAGCGTATCCAGGCTACAATGAGCAGTTCTTC. Encoded protein: CASSLGAYPGYNEQFF.

For the CDR3, the DNA is TGTGCCAGCAGCTTGACAGGGTTGGCCAAAAACATTCAGTACTTC. It translates to CASSLTGLAKNIQYF. This chain connects TRBV11-2 to TRBJ2-4; 7 bases match TRBD1. CDR1 is SGHAT, CDR2 FQNNGV, per germline. Unmatched junction bases numbered 3, after V lost 3 bases and J lost 1 base. This CDR3 spans 15 amino acids.

As regards this clone: Other DNA sequences in this sample translate to the same CDR3. This chain connects TRBV5-4 to TRBJ2-3, with D unresolved. The CDR3 covers 11 residues. Deletions cut 4 bases from V and 5 bases from J, with 5 bases between. Germline V gives CDR1 SGHNT, CDR2 YYREEE (reference sequence). The CDR3 coding sequence is TGTGCCAGCAGCCTGGAAGATACGCAGTATTTT. Residues: CASSLEDTQYF.

This chain connects TRBV5-1 to TRBJ2-1; 15 bases map to TRBD2. The V gene's germline CDR1 is SGHRS and CDR2 YFSETQ. This CDR3 region has 16 residues. V trimming: 6 bases; J trimming: 9 bases; junction bases outside the gene matches: 10. Written as DNA, the CDR3 is TGCGCCAGCACCTCCTGGGGGGGACTAGCGGGAGGTGAGCAGTTCTTC. Residues: CASTSWGGLAGGEQFF.

The rearrangement uses TRBV30 and TRBJ2-7, with a possible D match to TRBD2 (6 bases). Germline V gives CDR1 GTSNPN, CDR2 SVGIG (reference sequence). This CDR3 has 14 amino acids. The V gene lost 2 bases and the J gene lost 4 bases, with 15 bases spanning the gap. DNA for the CDR3: TGTGCCTGGAGTCGGAGGGGCCCCCCGTACGAGCAGTACTTC. It specifies CAWSRRGPPYEQYF.